These 8 T cell receptor beta chains came from one sample sequenced in a study of identical twins. Via MiXCR, TCRdb re-called the 5' RACE reads, giving one row per CDR3 protein. The sample includes about 530,000 distinct CDR3 sequences, under 25% of them seen just once. The sample also formed part of further work on yellow fever vaccine responses in identical twins.

The sample was CD4+ T cells sorted from blood. These TCRs come from a woman under 30 in good health.

The chain carries TRBV24-1 and TRBJ2-1; D not resolved. The CDR3 extends over 12 amino acids. V lost 4 bases, J lost 8 bases, and 8 bases lay in between. Germline assignment: CDR1 KGHDR and CDR2 SFDVKD. The CDR3 protein is CATSDRSDEQFF. CDR3 in DNA: TGTGCCACCAGTGACAGATCCGATGAGCAGTTCTTC.

CDR3 protein: CASSEEGAYEQYV. The CDR3 nucleotides read TGTGCCAGCAGTGAAGAAGGAGCCTACGAGCAGTACGTC. The rearrangement uses TRBV2 and TRBJ2-7; D ambiguous. Germline V CDR1 and CDR2: SNHLY, FYNNEI. V lost 1 base and J 2 bases, leaving 6 bases between the germline ends. CDR3 length equals 13 residues.

CDR3 residues: CASSPEDYRDTDTQYF. As DNA, the CDR3 is TGTGCCAGCAGTCCGGAGGATTACAGGGACACAGATACGCAGTATTTT. The chain joins TRBV6-1 to TRBJ2-3, with D maybe TRBD1 (6 bases). This CDR3 is built from 16 residues. The V gene's germline CDR1 is MNHNS and CDR2 SASEGT. The V and J ends lost 5 bases and 2 bases respectively, with 17 bases between them.

This clonotype was found a few times. The chain has TRBV5-1 and TRBJ2-3, with D perhaps TRBD1 or TRBD2 (5 bases each). The CDR3 totals 15 residues. Deletions cut 3 bases from V and 1 base from J, with 12 bases between. CDR1 and CDR2 from the germline V gene are SGHRS and YFSETQ. CDR3 sequence (DNA): TGCGCCAGCAGCTATTGGGACCCGCGCACAGATACGCAGTATTTT. Protein sequence: CASSYWDPRTDTQYF.

This clonotype was seen only a few times. The rearrangement links TRBV6-2 or TRBV6-3 to TRBJ2-7, with no clear D. Trimming pared 9 bases from V and 0 bases from J, leaving 12 bases between. The CDR3 length is 13 residues. Germline CDR1 is MNHEY and CDR2 is SVGEGT. CDR3 residues: CASLGRSSYEQYV. The CDR3 DNA follows: TGTGCCAGTCTCGGACGGAGCTCCTACGAGCAGTACGTC.

This clonotype came up a few times. This chain uses TRBV5-6 with TRBJ2-7; D not certain. The CDR3 contains 14 residues. The ends were cut back, 1 base at V and 3 bases at J, with 11 bases in the middle. The germline CDR1 and CDR2 sequences are SGHDT and YYEEEE. The CDR3 nucleotides read TGTGCCAGCAGCTTGACGGCGGTCCACTACGAGCAGTACGTC. Residues: CASSLTAVHYEQYV.

The chain employs TRBV7-9 and TRBJ2-1, with TRBD2 identical over 8 bases. The V and J ends lost 6 bases and 4 bases, in that order; junction bases with no gene match: 5. The germline V gene has CDR1 SEHNR and CDR2 FQNEAQ (reference sequence). The CDR3 consists of 14 residues. The CDR3: CASSFTGGYNEQFF. The DNA for the CDR3 is TGTGCCAGCAGTTTCACGGGGGGGTACAATGAGCAGTTCTTC.

This clonotype was counted ten times or more. The chain recombines TRBV29-1 with TRBJ2-2; D remains ambiguous. From germline, CDR1 is SQVTM and CDR2 ANQGSEA. V was cut by 6 bases and J by 0 bases, with 8 bases left in between. The CDR3 contains 13 residues. The CDR3 reads CSVVRPNTGELFF. CDR3 sequence (DNA): TGCAGCGTAGTAAGGCCGAACACCGGGGAGCTGTTTTTT.